This record looks at one T cell receptor beta chain sequence and its context. Germline loops: CDR1 MDHEN, CDR2 SYDVKM. The ends were cut back, 5 bases at V and 5 bases at J, with 6 bases in the middle. This CDR3 is 11 amino acids long. The entry originates in a study of blood T cell repertoires in COVID-19. Sequenced by immunoSEQ multiplex PCR; TCRdb stores in-frame clones only, minus some. Here the sample spans roughly 34,000 clones, 80% being singletons. This rearrangement joins TRBV28 to TRBJ1-2, with no clear D. This receptor was taken from a woman in her 70s with acute or convalescent COVID-19. The specimen was peripheral blood. The CDR3 DNA reads as TGTGCCAGCAGTACAGATTATGGCTACACCTTC. It translates to CASSTDYGYTF.